The 6 T cell receptor beta chains below all came from one sample that was sequenced in a study of vaccination and CD4 T cells after COVID-19. Sequenced with the Oncomine TCR Beta short-read assay was DNA taken from cultured CD4+ T cells. TCRdb ran MiXCR on the PCR reads and lists one entry per CDR3 protein. The sample has fewer than 15,000 distinct CDR3 sequences; roughly 34% are singletons. Specified treatment: roughly 10-day PBMC culture with coronavirus spike peptide pools or control peptides (ViraFEST assay). Their antigens remain unidentified. Source material: cultured CD4+ T cells from blood. These receptors all stem from a human donor with COVID-19.

This clonotype was seen a handful of times. The chain employs TRBV4-2 and TRBJ2-5; perhaps D is TRBD1 or TRBD2 (5 bases each). The CDR3 extends over 13 amino acids. Trimming removed 0 bases from V and 5 bases from J, with 7 bases in between. The germline CDR1 and CDR2 sequences are LGHNA and YNFKEQ. The CDR3 nucleotides are TGTGCCAGCAGCCAAGACAGGGAGGAGACCCAGTACTTC. As protein: CASSQDREETQYF.

This clonotype was picked up a small number of times. CDR3 protein: CASTAQGASQPQHF. The CDR3 nucleotides read TGTGCCAGCACGGCTCAGGGGGCTAGTCAGCCCCAGCATTTT. The chain uses TRBV6-1 and TRBJ1-5; 8 bases agree with TRBD1. CDR1 is MNHNS and CDR2 is SASEGT in the germline V gene. The CDR3 is 14 amino acids. Germline trimming cut 7 bases from V and 6 bases from J; bases unmatched to any gene: 8.

V and J are TRBV25-1 and TRBJ2-1; TRBD2 aligns across 7 bases. The CDR3 extends over 18 amino acids. The J segment lost 3 bases and the V segment lost 4 bases, leaving 15 bases of the junction unmatched. CDR1 MGHDK and CDR2 SYGVNS come from the germline V gene. The CDR3 coding sequence is TGTGCCAGCAGTGGGATGGGAGGGGCTAGTCAGGACTACAATGAGCAGTTCTTC. Translation gives CASSGMGGASQDYNEQFF.

The gene calls are TRBV6-4 and TRBJ1-1; maybe TRBD1 (5 bases). V lost 3 bases and J 1 base, leaving 6 bases between the germline ends. Germline-derived CDR1 and CDR2 are MRHNA and SNTAGT. The CDR3 has 13 amino acids. CDR3: CASSEQENTEAFF. DNA of the CDR3: TGTGCCAGCAGTGAACAGGAGAACACTGAAGCTTTCTTT.

This clonotype was observed a few times. This chain uses TRBV2 with TRBJ2-3, with unresolved D. V lost 2 bases and J lost 0, with 3 bases in between. Germline V gene sequence: CDR1 SNHLY, CDR2 FYNNEI. The CDR3 has 13 amino acids. The CDR3 here is CASSETSTDTQYF. CDR3 DNA sequence: TGTGCCAGCAGTGAAACTAGCACAGATACGCAGTATTTT.

This chain connects TRBV6-1 to TRBJ1-3, with D tentatively TRBD1 (6 bases). Trimming removed 7 bases at V and 2 bases at J, with 12 bases between. CDR1 is MNHNS, CDR2 SASEGT, per germline. The CDR3 length is 14 residues. CDR3 residues: CASTQGETGNTIYF. The CDR3 DNA reads as TGTGCCAGCACACAGGGTGAGACTGGAAACACCATATATTTT.